A single sample gave rise to the 21 T cell receptor beta chains below, sequenced in a study of neurological immune-mediated disorders. Via MiXCR, TCRdb re-called the 5' RACE reads, giving one row per CDR3 protein. The sample lists around 79,000 distinct CDR3 sequences; roughly 14% were seen once. Sequences were obtained from PBMCs. Every receptor here comes from a woman in her forties or fifties in good health.

This clonotype occurred many times. The chain recombines TRBV12-3 or TRBV12-4 with TRBJ1-2; unclear D gene. The CDR3 is 13 amino acids. V was cut by 2 bases and J by 8 bases, with 12 bases left in between. In DNA form, the CDR3 reads TGTGCCAGCAGTTTACTCGGGAATGAAGGCTACACCTTC. It is translated as CASSLLGNEGYTF.

The V gene is TRBV12-3 or TRBV12-4, the J gene TRBJ1-2; D is uncertain. The CDR3 contains 14 residues. V lost 4 bases and J 2 bases, leaving 11 bases between the germline ends. The CDR3 DNA follows: TGTGCCAGCAGTTCGTTAACAGCCAACTATGGCTACACCTTC. This encodes CASSSLTANYGYTF.

This clonotype was found many times. The chain links TRBV20-1 to TRBJ2-5; 7 bases align to TRBD2. The length of the CDR3 is 12 residues. The germline V gene has CDR1 DFQATT and CDR2 SNEGSKA (reference sequence). V trimming: 5 bases; J trimming: 5 bases; junction bases outside the gene matches: 5. The DNA for the CDR3 is TGCAGTGCTTCAAGAGCGGGGGAGACCCAGTACTTC. Translation gives CSASRAGETQYF.

This clonotype has a count of ten or more. CDR3 sequence reads: CASSLEYGGRLETQYF. As DNA, the CDR3 is TGTGCCAGCAGCTTGGAATACGGCGGACGGTTGGAGACCCAGTACTTC. The V and J genes are TRBV5-5 and TRBJ2-5; no clear D. Trimming took 0 bases from V and 5 from J, leaving 17 bases between them. This CDR3 is built from 16 residues. In germline, CDR1 is SGHKS, CDR2 YYEKEE (reference sequence).

At least ten counts were recorded for this clonotype. The J gene is TRBJ2-1, the V gene TRBV20-1; TRBD1 agrees at 10 bases. V lost 7 bases and J lost 6; bases outside the gene matches: 12. This CDR3 spans 15 amino acids. Germline assignment: CDR1 DFQATT and CDR2 SNEGSKA (reference sequence). CDR3 in DNA: TGCAGTGTAGGGGGGGGGACAGGGGTACGCAATGAGCAGTTCTTC. Its protein product is CSVGGGTGVRNEQFF.

This clonotype appeared many times. This chain joins TRBV5-1 and TRBJ2-7; 7 bases agree with TRBD2. Germline values: CDR1 SGHRS, CDR2 YFSETQ. V dropped 3 bases and J dropped 1; count of bases not matched to a gene: 7. This CDR3 has 15 amino acids. CDR3 loop: CASSSIAGVSYEQYF. Written as DNA, the CDR3 is TGCGCCAGCAGCTCCATCGCGGGGGTATCCTACGAGCAGTACTTC.

The table lists this clonotype with many counts. The rearrangement uses TRBV7-2 and TRBJ2-7; D tentatively fits TRBD1 or TRBD2 (6 bases each). Trimming took off 4 bases at V and 2 bases at J, with 15 bases between the two ends. CDR1 and CDR2 (germline): SGHTA, FQGNSA. This CDR3 comprises 15 residues. The CDR3 DNA follows: TGTGCCAGCAGCTCACCGGGGGCGGGGACCTACGAGCAGTACTTC. It yields the protein CASSSPGAGTYEQYF.

This clonotype was found many times. J is TRBJ2-1 and V is TRBV5-1; 8 nucleotides align to TRBD1. Germline V gene data show CDR1 as SGHRS and CDR2 as YFSETQ. The CDR3 length is 12 residues. With 8 bases clipped from V and 8 bases from J, the junction kept 6 bases outside the gene matches. The CDR3: CASRTGWDEQFF. CDR3 in DNA: TGCGCCAGTAGGACAGGGTGGGATGAGCAGTTCTTC.

This clonotype was seen a few times. This chain joins TRBV5-1 and TRBJ1-2; D perhaps matches TRBD1 (5 bases). CDR1 SGHRS and CDR2 YFSETQ come from the germline V gene. CDR3 length equals 14 residues. The ends were cut back, 0 bases at V and 7 bases at J, with 13 bases in the middle. CDR3: CASSLGSGVSGYTF. For the CDR3, the DNA is TGCGCCAGCAGCTTGGGGTCGGGGGTGAGTGGCTACACCTTC. Combining the CDR3 with reference TRBV5-1 and TRBJ1-2 gives the whole variable domain KAGVTQTPRYLIKTRGQQVTLSCSPISGHRSVSWYQQTPGQGLQFLFEYFSETQRNKGNFPGRFSGRQFSNSRSEMNVSTLELGDSALYLCASSLGSGVSGYTFGSGTRLTVV.

As for this clonotype: Possible read error: a much larger clone is one base away. As the CDR3 is not closed by the conserved phenylalanine or tryptophan, this likely results from a read error. The chain is built from TRBV5-5 and TRBJ2-7; 10 bases are a match to TRBD1. Germline V gene data show CDR1 as SGHKS and CDR2 as YYEKEE (reference sequence). The CDR3 is 15 residues long. V was pared by 4 bases and J by 3 bases, with 7 bases of the junction left unmatched. The CDR3 sequence: CASSLGTGVFYEQYY. Here the CDR3 DNA reads TGTGCCAGCAGCCTCGGGACAGGGGTTTTCTACGAGCAGTACTAC.

The table lists this clonotype with many counts. The CDR3 DNA reads as TGTGCCACCAGCAGAGATCGTAGCGGGGGGCGGCCAAACACTGAAGCTTTCTTT. This sequence encodes CATSRDRSGGRPNTEAFF. The J gene is TRBJ1-1, the V gene TRBV15; the D gene is possibly TRBD1 (6 bases). This CDR3 contains 18 residues. V gave up 0 bases and J gave up 2 bases, with 19 bases separating them. The germline gives CDR1 LNHNV, CDR2 YYDKDF (reference sequence).

At least ten counts were recorded for this clonotype. The chain has TRBV20-1 and TRBJ2-7, with TRBD1 identical over 8 bases. In germline, CDR1 is DFQATT, CDR2 SNEGSKA (reference sequence). V was pared by 4 bases and J by 0 bases, with 8 bases of the junction left unmatched. The CDR3 has 15 residues. CDR3 DNA sequence: TGCAGTGCTACCAAAAGACAGGGGTTCTCCTACGAGCAGTACTTC. Translating gives CSATKRQGFSYEQYF.

The rearrangement links TRBV5-1 to TRBJ1-2; no firm D call. The CDR3 consists of 14 residues. CDR1 is SGHRS, CDR2 YFSETQ, per germline. Trimming removed 9 bases from V and 0 bases from J, with 15 bases in between. The CDR3 region has the DNA TGCGCCATTAGCAGAGACCGTACTAACTATGGCTACACCTTC. Its protein is CAISRDRTNYGYTF.

This clonotype has a handful of counts. The genes are TRBV27 and TRBJ2-1; weak D call: TRBD2 (5 bases). The CDR3 contains 15 residues. The germline CDR1 and CDR2 sequences are MNHEY and SMNVEV (reference sequence). The V gene lost 1 base and the J gene lost 9 bases, with 16 bases spanning the gap. CDR3 DNA: TGTGCCAGCAGTTTATTGCTAGCAGGCCCAATTGAGCAGTTCTTC. Amino acids: CASSLLLAGPIEQFF.

This clonotype has at least ten counts. The V call is TRBV5-1, the J call TRBJ2-3; D perhaps matches TRBD1 (5 bases). V lost 0 bases and J lost 2, with 7 bases in between. This CDR3 has 14 residues. Germline V gene lookup returns CDR1 SGHRS and CDR2 YFSETQ. The CDR3 protein is CASSLEQDTDTQYF. CDR3 nucleotide sequence: TGCGCCAGCAGCTTGGAACAGGACACAGATACGCAGTATTTT. Combining the CDR3 with reference TRBV5-1 and TRBJ2-3 gives the whole variable domain KAGVTQTPRYLIKTRGQQVTLSCSPISGHRSVSWYQQTPGQGLQFLFEYFSETQRNKGNFPGRFSGRQFSNSRSEMNVSTLELGDSALYLCASSLEQDTDTQYFGPGTRLTVL.

This clonotype was seen repeatedly, ten times or more. The rearrangement joins TRBV12-3 or TRBV12-4 to TRBJ2-7; D gene uncertain. The length of the CDR3 is 13 residues. Trimming pared 7 bases from V and 3 bases from J, leaving 13 bases between. CDR3 sequence reads: CASKDGQNYEQYF. The CDR3 nucleotides are TGTGCCAGCAAGGACGGTCAAAACTACGAGCAGTACTTC.

This clonotype was counted at least ten times. J is TRBJ1-2 and V is TRBV20-1, with D unresolved. Trimming shortened V by 3 bases and J by 5 bases, and 19 bases separated the two germline ends. The CDR3 contains 15 residues. Per the germline V gene, CDR1 is DFQATT and CDR2 is SNEGSKA (reference sequence). CDR3 DNA sequence: TGCAGTGCTAGCCAGCCAGAGTCAGAAAGTTATGGCTACACCTTC. Protein product: CSASQPESESYGYTF.

This clonotype has a count of ten or more. The genes are TRBV5-1 and TRBJ2-2; a possible D gene is TRBD2 (5 bases). CDR3 length: 15 amino acids. Between the trimmed V and J ends, which lost 4 bases and 4 bases, there was a span of 14 bases. Germline V gives CDR1 SGHRS, CDR2 YFSETQ. The CDR3 protein is CASSMWAGGTGELFF. As DNA, the CDR3 is TGCGCCAGCAGCATGTGGGCAGGAGGCACCGGGGAGCTGTTTTTT.

This clonotype was picked up many times. This chain links TRBV5-1 with TRBJ2-1, with TRBD2 matching 13 bases. The CDR3 totals 16 residues. The J segment lost 9 bases and the V segment lost 5 bases, leaving 11 bases of the junction unmatched. Germline V gene sequence: CDR1 SGHRS, CDR2 YFSETQ. CDR3 nucleotides: TGCGCCAGCAGGAGCGAACTAGCGGGAGGGCCGGTTGAGCAGTTCTTC. It translates to CASRSELAGGPVEQFF. Drawing the rest from reference TRBV5-1 and TRBJ2-1, the complete variable domain is KAGVTQTPRYLIKTRGQQVTLSCSPISGHRSVSWYQQTPGQGLQFLFEYFSETQRNKGNFPGRFSGRQFSNSRSEMNVSTLELGDSALYLCASRSELAGGPVEQFFGPGTRLTVL.

This clonotype was found many times. The genes are TRBV4-1 and TRBJ1-1; D is possibly TRBD1 (6 bases). Trimming took off 0 bases at V and 9 bases at J, with 14 bases between the two ends. The CDR3 contains 14 residues. The germline CDR1 and CDR2 sequences are MGHRA and YSYEKL. The CDR3 sequence is CASSQERGGSQAFF. The CDR3 nucleotides read TGCGCCAGCAGCCAAGAGAGGGGGGGCAGTCAAGCTTTCTTT.

The chain uses TRBV6-2 or TRBV6-3 and TRBJ2-1; a possible D gene is TRBD1 (6 bases). The CDR3 has 14 amino acids. V lost 10 bases, J lost 7 bases, and 20 bases lay in between. Germline CDR1 and CDR2: MNHEY and SVGEGT. The CDR3, as DNA: TGTGCCATAAGACAGGACCCGCTTGCGAATGAGCAGTTCTTC. Translated, it gives CAIRQDPLANEQFF.